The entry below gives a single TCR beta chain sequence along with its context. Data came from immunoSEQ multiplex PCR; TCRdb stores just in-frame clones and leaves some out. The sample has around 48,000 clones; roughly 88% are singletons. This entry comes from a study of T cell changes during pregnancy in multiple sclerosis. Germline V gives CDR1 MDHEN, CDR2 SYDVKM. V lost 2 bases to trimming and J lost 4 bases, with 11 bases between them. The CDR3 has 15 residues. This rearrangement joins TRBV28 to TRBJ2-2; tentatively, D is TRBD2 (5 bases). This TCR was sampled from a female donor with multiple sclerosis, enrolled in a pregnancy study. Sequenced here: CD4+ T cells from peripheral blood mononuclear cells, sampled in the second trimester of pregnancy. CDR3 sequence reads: CASSLAGWGTGELFF. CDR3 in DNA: TGTGCCAGCAGTTTAGCGGGCTGGGGCACCGGGGAGCTGTTTTTT. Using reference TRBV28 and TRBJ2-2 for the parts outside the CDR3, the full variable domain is DVKVTQSSRYLVKRTGEKVFLECVQDMDHENMFWYRQDPGLGLRLIYFSYDVKMKEKGDIPEGYSVSREKKERFSLILESASTNQTSMYLCASSLAGWGTGELFFGEGSRLTVL.